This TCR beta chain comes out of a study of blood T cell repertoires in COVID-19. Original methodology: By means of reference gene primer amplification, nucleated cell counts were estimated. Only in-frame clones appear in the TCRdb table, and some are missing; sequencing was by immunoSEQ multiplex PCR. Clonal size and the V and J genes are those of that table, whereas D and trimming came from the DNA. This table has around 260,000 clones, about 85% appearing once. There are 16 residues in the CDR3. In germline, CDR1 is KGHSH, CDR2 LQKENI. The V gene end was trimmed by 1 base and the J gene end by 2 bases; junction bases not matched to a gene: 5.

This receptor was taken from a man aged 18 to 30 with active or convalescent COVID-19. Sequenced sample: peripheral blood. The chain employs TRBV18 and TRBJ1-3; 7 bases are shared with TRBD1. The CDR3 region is CASSPRETGPGNTIYF. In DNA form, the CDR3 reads TGTGCCAGCTCACCACGTGAGACAGGGCCTGGAAACACCATATATTTT.